Presented here are 6 T cell receptor beta chains from one specimen sequenced in a study of blood T cells in healthy people across ages. The authors ran a second PCR of 7 to 11 cycles using a sample-barcoded 5' primer and a J-beta primer mix. TCRdb redid the calling of the 5' RACE reads with MiXCR, one entry per CDR3 protein. This repertoire shows fewer than 1 million distinct CDR3 sequences, 40% to 50% found once; its top ten account for roughly 19%. Sequenced input: blood. The source of these receptors is a man in his fifties or sixties in good health.

This clonotype was counted a few times. The rearrangement links TRBV27 to TRBJ2-7; TRBD1 matches at 8 bases. Germline CDR1 and CDR2: MNHEY and SMNVEV (reference sequence). The CDR3 contains 15 residues. Trimming cost V 2 bases and J 4 bases; bases outside gene matches: 7. The chain's CDR3 is CASSLLRTGNYEQYF. The CDR3 bases are TGTGCCAGCAGTTTACTTAGGACAGGGAATTACGAGCAGTACTTC.

This clonotype was seen more than once but under ten times. This chain uses TRBV28 with TRBJ2-5; 12 bases agree with TRBD2. Germline CDR1 is MDHEN and CDR2 is SYDVKM. V was pared by 8 bases and J by 2 bases, with 3 bases of the junction left unmatched. The CDR3 contains 14 residues. CDR3 region: CASGGTSGQETQYF. The CDR3 region has the DNA TGTGCCAGCGGCGGGACTAGCGGGCAAGAGACCCAGTACTTC.

The chain employs TRBV5-5 and TRBJ2-7; D ambiguous. The germline V gene has CDR1 SGHKS and CDR2 YYEKEE (reference sequence). The CDR3 has 14 amino acids. V dropped 4 bases and J dropped 7 bases, with 18 bases sitting between them. The CDR3 DNA sequence: TGTGCCAGCAGCCCAGCACAGAAGTACAATGAGCAGTACTTC. It encodes CASSPAQKYNEQYF.

In its sample, this clonotype was seen many times. Germline and junction disagree at one end, which may indicate a read error. CDR3 coding DNA: TGTGCCAGCAGATTAGGCCGGGGTTATGGATCCAAGTACGAGCAGTACTTC. This translates into CASRLGRGYGSKYEQYF. The chain joins TRBV7-4 to TRBJ2-7; TRBD2 might be the D (5 bases). Per the germline V gene, CDR1 is SGHVT and CDR2 is SQSDAQ. The CDR3 has 17 residues.

Only a few counts were recorded for this clonotype. The chain employs TRBV9 and TRBJ2-5, with D tentatively TRBD2 (5 bases). The CDR3 is made up of 13 amino acids. The germline V gene encodes CDR1 SGDLS and CDR2 YYNGEE. Trimming removed 0 bases from V and 2 bases from J, with 5 bases in between. The CDR3 DNA follows: TGTGCCAGCAGCGTAGGGACTCAAGAGACCCAGTACTTC. It translates to CASSVGTQETQYF.

This clonotype was seen more than once but under ten times. V gene TRBV12-3 or TRBV12-4 combines with J gene TRBJ1-1, with no clear D. V lost 6 bases to trimming and J lost 1 base, with 9 bases between them. The CDR3 extends over 13 amino acids. The CDR3 loop reads CASSSRENTEAFF. CDR3 nucleotides: TGTGCCAGCAGCTCCCGGGAGAACACTGAAGCTTTCTTT.